Only a few counts were recorded for the clone carrying this T cell receptor beta chain. The entry originates in a study of blood T cell repertoires in COVID-19. The wider study: Acute and convalescent COVID-19 samples came from the United States, Italy and Spain. T cells, B-cell-depleted T cells, or PBMCs provided the cDNA or gDNA that served as material.

Methods used by the authors: Estimation of nucleated cell counts was performed using reference gene primer amplification. Assay: immunoSEQ multiplex PCR; the TCRdb copy retains only in-frame clones and omits some. The DNA was the basis for D and trimming; V, J and clone size are from that table. The table lists about 220,000 clones, more than 70% of them singletons. V trimming: 4 bases; J trimming: 7 bases; junction bases outside the gene matches: 9. CDR1 and CDR2 from the germline V gene are SGHTA and FQGTGA. This CDR3 comprises 15 residues. The receptor was isolated from a human donor in a cohort sampled during active COVID-19. The sequenced sample consisted of peripheral blood. The rearrangement uses TRBV7-3 and TRBJ2-3, with 9 bases identical to TRBD2. The CDR3 reads CASSSTAGGVNTQYF. The CDR3 DNA reads as TGTGCCAGCAGCTCCACAGCGGGGGGTGTGAATACGCAGTATTTT.